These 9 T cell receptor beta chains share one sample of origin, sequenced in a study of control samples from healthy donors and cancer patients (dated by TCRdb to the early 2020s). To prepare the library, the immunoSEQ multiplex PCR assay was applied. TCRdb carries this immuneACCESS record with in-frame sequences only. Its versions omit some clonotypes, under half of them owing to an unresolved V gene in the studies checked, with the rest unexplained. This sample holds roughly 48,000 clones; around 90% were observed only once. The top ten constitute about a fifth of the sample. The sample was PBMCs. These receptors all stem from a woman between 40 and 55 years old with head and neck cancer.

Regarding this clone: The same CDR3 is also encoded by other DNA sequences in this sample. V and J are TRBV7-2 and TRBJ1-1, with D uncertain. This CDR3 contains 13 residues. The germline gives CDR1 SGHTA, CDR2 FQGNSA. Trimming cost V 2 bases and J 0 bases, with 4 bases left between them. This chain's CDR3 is CASSLSVNTEAFF. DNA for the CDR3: TGTGCCAGCAGCTTATCGGTGAACACTGAAGCTTTCTTT.

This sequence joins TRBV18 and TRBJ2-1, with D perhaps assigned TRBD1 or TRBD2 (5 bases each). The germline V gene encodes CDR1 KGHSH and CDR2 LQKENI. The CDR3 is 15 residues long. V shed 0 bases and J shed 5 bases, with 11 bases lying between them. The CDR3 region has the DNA TGTGCCAGCTCACCACCAACAGGAGGTAACAATGAGCAGTTCTTC. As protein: CASSPPTGGNNEQFF.

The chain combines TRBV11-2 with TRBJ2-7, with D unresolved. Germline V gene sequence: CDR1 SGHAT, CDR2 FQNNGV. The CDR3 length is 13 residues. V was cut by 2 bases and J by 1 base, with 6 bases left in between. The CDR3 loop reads CASSLWVSYEQYF. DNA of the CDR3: TGTGCCAGCAGCTTATGGGTTTCCTACGAGCAGTACTTC. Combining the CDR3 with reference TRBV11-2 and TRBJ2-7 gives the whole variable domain EAGVAQSPRYKIIEKRQSVAFWCNPISGHATLYWYQQILGQGPKLLIQFQNNGVVDDSQLPKDRFSAERLKGVDSTLKIQPAKLEDSAVYLCASSLWVSYEQYFGPGTRLTVT.

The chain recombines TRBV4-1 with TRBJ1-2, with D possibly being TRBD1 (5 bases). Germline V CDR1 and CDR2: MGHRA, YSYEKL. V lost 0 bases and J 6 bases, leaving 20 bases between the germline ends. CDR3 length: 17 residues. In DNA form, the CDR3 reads TGCGCCAGCAGCCAAGATGGGGCAGGGAGCAAGTTCGATGGCTACACCTTC. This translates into CASSQDGAGSKFDGYTF.

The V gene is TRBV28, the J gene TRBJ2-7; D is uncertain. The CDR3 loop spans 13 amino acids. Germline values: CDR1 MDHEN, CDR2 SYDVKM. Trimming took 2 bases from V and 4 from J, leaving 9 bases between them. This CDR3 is CASSLPAQYEQYF. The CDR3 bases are TGTGCCAGCAGTTTACCCGCCCAGTACGAGCAGTACTTC.

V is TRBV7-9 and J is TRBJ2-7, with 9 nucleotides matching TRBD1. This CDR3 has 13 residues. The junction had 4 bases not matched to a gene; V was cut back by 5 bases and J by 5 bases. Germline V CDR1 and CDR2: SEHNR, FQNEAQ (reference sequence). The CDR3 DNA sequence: TGTGCCAGCAGCGCCCGGGACAGGGACGAGCAGTACTTC. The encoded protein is CASSARDRDEQYF.

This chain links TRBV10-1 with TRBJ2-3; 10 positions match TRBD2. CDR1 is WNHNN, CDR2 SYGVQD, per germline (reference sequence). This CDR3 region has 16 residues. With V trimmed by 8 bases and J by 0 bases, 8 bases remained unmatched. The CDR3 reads CASSWTSGSSTDTQYF. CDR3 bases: TGCGCCAGCTCTTGGACTAGCGGAAGTAGCACAGATACGCAGTATTTT.

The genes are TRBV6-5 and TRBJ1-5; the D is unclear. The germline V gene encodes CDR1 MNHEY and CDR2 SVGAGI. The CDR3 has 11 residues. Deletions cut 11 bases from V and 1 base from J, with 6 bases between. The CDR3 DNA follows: TGTGCCGCGGGGAGCAATCAGCCCCAGCATTTT. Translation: CAAGSNQPQHF.

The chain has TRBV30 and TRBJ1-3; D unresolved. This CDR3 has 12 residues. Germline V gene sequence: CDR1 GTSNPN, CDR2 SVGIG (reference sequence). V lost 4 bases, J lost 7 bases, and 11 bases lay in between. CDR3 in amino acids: CAWTTGWNTIYF. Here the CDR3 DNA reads TGTGCCTGGACCACCGGGTGGAACACCATATATTTT.